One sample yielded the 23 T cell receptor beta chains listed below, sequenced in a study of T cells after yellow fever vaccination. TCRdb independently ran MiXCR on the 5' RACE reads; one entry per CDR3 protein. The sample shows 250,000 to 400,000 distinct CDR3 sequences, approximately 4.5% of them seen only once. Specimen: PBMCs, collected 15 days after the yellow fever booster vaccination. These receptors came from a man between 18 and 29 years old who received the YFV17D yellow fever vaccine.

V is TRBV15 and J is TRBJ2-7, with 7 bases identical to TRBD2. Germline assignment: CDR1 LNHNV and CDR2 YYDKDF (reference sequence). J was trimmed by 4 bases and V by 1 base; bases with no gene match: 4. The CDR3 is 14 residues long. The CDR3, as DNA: TGTGCCACCAGCAGAGCTGGGGGGGGGTACGAGCAGTACTTC. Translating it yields CATSRAGGGYEQYF.

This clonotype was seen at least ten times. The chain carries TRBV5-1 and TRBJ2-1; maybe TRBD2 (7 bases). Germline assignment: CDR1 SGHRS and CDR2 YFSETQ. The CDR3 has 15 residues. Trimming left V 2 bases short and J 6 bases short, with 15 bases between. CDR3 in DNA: TGCGCCAGCAGCTTTCTCGGGGGGCCAACCAATGAGCAGTTCTTC. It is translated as CASSFLGGPTNEQFF.

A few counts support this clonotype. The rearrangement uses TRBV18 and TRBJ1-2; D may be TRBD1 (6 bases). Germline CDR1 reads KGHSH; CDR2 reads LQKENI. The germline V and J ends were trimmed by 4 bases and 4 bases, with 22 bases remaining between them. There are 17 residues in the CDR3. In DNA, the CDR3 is TGTGCCAGCTCACGCATAGAATTCGGCGGAGGGGGCTATGGCTACACCTTC. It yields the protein CASSRIEFGGGGYGYTF.

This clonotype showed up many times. The CDR3 is CSARVVLAGGPGRYEQFF. CDR3 DNA: TGCAGTGCTAGAGTAGTGCTAGCGGGGGGGCCCGGGCGATATGAGCAGTTCTTC. V gene TRBV20-1 combines with J gene TRBJ2-1; 12 bases are shared with TRBD2. CDR1 is DFQATT, CDR2 SNEGSKA, per germline (reference sequence). Losses at the gene ends were 1 base for V and 8 bases for J; bases not matched to a gene: 15. CDR3 length: 18 amino acids.

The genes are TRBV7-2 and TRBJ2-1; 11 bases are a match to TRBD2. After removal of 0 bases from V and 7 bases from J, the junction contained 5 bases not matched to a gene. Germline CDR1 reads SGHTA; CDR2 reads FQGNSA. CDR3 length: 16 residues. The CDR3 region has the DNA TGTGCCAGCAGCTTAGCGGCTAGCGGGGGGTGGAATGAGCAGTTCTTC. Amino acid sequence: CASSLAASGGWNEQFF.

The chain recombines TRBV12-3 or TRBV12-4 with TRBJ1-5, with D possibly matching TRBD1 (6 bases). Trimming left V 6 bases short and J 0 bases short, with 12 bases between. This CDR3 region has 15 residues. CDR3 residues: CASSPGQISNQPQHF. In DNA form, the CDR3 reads TGTGCCAGCAGCCCCGGACAGATTAGCAATCAGCCCCAGCATTTT.

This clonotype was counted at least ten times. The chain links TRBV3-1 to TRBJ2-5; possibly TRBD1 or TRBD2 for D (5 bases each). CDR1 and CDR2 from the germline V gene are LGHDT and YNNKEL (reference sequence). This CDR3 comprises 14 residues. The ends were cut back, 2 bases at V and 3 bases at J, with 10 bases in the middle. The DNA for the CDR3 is TGTGCCAGCAGCCAACTCCGGGGCAAAGAGACCCAGTACTTC. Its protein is CASSQLRGKETQYF.

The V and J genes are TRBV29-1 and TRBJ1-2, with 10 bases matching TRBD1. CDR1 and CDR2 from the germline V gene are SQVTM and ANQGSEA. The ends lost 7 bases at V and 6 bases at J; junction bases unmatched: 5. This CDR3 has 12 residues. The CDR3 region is CSGGTGDDGYTF. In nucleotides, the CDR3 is TGCAGCGGGGGGACAGGGGACGATGGCTACACCTTC.

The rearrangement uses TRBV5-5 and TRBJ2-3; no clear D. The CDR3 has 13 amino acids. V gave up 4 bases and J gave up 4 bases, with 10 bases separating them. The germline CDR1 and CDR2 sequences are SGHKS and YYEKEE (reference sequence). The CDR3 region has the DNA TGTGCCAGCAGCCCAACTCAGGCAGATACGCAGTATTTT. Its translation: CASSPTQADTQYF.

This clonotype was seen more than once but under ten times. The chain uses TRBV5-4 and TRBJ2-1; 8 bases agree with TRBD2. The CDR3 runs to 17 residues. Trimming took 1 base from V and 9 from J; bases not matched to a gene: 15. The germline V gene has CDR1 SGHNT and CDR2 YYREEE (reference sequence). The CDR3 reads CASSLTGRGGQGAEQFF. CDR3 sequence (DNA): TGTGCCAGCAGCTTGACGGGCCGGGGGGGCCAAGGTGCTGAGCAGTTCTTC.

The CDR3 sequence is CASSYGQGRFEAFF. The CDR3 DNA follows: TGCGCCAGCAGCTATGGACAGGGACGTTTTGAAGCTTTCTTT. The chain employs TRBV4-1 and TRBJ1-1; 8 bases line up with TRBD1. The CDR3 loop spans 14 amino acids. From germline, CDR1 is MGHRA and CDR2 YSYEKL. Germline trimming cut 5 bases from V and 7 bases from J; bases unmatched to any gene: 9.

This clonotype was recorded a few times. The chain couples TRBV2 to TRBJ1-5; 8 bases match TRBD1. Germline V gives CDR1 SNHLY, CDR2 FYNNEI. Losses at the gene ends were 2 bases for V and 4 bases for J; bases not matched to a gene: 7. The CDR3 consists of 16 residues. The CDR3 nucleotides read TGTGCCAGCAGTGAAATGTGGACAGGGCTTAATCAGCCCCAGCATTTT. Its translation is CASSEMWTGLNQPQHF.

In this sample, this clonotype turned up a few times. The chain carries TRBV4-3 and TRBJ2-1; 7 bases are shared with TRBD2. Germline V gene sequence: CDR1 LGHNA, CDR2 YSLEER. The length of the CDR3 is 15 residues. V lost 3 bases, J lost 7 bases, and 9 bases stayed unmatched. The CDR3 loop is CASSQERGRFNEQFF. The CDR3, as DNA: TGCGCCAGCAGCCAGGAGCGGGGCCGTTTTAATGAGCAGTTCTTC.

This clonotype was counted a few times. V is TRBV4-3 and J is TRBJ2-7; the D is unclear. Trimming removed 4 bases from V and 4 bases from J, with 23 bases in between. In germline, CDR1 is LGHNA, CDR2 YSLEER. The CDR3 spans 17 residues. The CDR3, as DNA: TGCGCCAGCAGCCCTTTCCCGGGTCCCAAAAAACGTTACGAGCAGTACTTC. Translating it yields CASSPFPGPKKRYEQYF.

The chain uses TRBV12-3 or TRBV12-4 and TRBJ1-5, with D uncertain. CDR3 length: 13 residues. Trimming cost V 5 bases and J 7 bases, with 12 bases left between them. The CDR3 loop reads CASSLRSGQPQHF. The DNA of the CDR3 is TGTGCCAGCAGTCTAAGGTCGGGACAGCCCCAGCATTTT.

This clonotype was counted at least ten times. For the CDR3, the DNA is TGTGCCAGCAGCCCAACTCCTGGCGAGGGACGCCGACGGGAGCAGTTCTTC. This sequence encodes CASSPTPGEGRRREQFF. The chain carries TRBV12-3 or TRBV12-4 and TRBJ2-1; possibly TRBD1 or TRBD2 for D (5 bases each). The CDR3 totals 17 residues. The germline V and J ends were trimmed by 6 bases and 10 bases, with 28 bases remaining between them.

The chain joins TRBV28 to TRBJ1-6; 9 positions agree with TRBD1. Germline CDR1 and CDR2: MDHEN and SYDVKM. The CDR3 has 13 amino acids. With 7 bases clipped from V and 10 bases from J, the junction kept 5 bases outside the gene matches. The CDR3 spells CASMGQGGSPLHF. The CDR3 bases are TGTGCCAGCATGGGACAGGGCGGCTCACCCCTCCACTTT.

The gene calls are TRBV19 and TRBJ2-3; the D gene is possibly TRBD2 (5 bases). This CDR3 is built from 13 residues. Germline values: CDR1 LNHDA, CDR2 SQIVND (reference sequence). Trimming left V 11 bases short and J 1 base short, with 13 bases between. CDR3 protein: CASAVLGTDTQYF. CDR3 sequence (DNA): TGTGCCTCAGCGGTGCTAGGCACAGATACGCAGTATTTT.

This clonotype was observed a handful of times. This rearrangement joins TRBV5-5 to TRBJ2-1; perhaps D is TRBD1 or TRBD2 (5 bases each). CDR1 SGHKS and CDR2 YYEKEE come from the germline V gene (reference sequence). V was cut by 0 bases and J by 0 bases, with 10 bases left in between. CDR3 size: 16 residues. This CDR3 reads CASSLEGTHSYNEQFF. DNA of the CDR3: TGTGCCAGCAGCTTGGAGGGGACCCACTCCTACAATGAGCAGTTCTTC. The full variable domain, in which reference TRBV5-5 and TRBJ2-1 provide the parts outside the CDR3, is DAGVTQSPTHLIKTRGQQVTLRCSPISGHKSVSWYQQVLGQGPQFIFQYYEKEERGRGNFPDRFSARQFPNYSSELNVNALLLGDSALYLCASSLEGTHSYNEQFFGPGTRLTVL.

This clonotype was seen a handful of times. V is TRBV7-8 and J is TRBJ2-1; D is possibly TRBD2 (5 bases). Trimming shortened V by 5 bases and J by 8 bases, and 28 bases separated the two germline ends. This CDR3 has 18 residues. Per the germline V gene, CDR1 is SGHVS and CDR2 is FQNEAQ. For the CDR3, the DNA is TGTGCCAGCAGCCCACGACCCCGGTCCTCACTAGGGTTTGATGAGCAGTTCTTC. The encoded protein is CASSPRPRSSLGFDEQFF.

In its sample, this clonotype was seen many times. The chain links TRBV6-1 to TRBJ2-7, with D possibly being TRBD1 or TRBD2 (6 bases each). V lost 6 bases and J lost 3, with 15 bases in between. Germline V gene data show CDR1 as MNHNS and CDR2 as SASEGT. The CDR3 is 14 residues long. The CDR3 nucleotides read TGTGCCAGCAGGGGACTCGGACAGAGCTACGAGCAGTACTTC. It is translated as CASRGLGQSYEQYF.

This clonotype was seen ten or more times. The CDR3 nucleotides are TGCGCCAGCAGCAGCCAGGGTTCTTACGAGCAGTACTTC. Translation gives CASSSQGSYEQYF. The rearrangement joins TRBV5-1 to TRBJ2-7, with a possible D match to TRBD1 (5 bases). Trimming took off 4 bases at V and 4 bases at J, with 12 bases between the two ends. Germline V gives CDR1 SGHRS, CDR2 YFSETQ. CDR3 length equals 13 residues.

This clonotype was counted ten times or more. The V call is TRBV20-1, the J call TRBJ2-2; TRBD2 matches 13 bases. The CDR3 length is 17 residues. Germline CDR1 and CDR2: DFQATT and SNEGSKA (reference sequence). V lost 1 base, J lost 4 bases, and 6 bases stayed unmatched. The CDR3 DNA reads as TGCAGTGCTAGAGCGACTAGCGGGGGGCGGGGCACCGGGGAGCTGTTTTTT. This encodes CSARATSGGRGTGELFF.